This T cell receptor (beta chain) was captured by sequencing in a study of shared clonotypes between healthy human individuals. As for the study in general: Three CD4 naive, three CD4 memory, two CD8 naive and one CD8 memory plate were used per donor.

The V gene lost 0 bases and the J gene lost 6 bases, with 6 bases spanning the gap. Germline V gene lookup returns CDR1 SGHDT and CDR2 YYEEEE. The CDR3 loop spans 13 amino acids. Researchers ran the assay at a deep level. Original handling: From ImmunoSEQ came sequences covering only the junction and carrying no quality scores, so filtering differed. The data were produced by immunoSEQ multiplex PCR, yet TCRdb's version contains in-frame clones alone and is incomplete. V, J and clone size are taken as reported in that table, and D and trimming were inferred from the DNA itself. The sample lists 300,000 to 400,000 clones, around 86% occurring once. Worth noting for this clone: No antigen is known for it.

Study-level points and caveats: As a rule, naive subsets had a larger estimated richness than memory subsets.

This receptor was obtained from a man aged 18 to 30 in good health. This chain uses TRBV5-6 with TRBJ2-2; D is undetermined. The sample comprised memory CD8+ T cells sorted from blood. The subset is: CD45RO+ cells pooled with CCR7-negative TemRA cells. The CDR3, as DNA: TGTGCCAGCAGCTTGGTGGCATCCGGGGAGCTGTTTTTT. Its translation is CASSLVASGELFF.